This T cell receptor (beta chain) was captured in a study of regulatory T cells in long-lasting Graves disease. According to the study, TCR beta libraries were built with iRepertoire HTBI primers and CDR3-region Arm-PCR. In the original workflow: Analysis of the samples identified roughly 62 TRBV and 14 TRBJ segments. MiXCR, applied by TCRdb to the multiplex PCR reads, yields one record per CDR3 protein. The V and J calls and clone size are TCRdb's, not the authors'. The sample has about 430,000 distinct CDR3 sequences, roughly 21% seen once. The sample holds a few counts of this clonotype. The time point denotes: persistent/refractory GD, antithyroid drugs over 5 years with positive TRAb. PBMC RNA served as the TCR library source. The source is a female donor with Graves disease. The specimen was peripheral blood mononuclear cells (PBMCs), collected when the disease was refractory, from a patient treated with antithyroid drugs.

CDR3 in amino acids: CASSQGTSGMGEQYF. CDR3 sequence (DNA): TGTGCCAGCAGCCAAGGGACTAGCGGGATGGGAGAGCAGTACTTC. This sequence joins TRBV3-1 and TRBJ2-7, with 12 positions matching TRBD2. Germline CDR1 reads LGHDT; CDR2 reads YNNKEL (reference sequence). Germline trimming cut 1 base from V and 7 bases from J; bases unmatched to any gene: 5. This CDR3 comprises 15 residues.